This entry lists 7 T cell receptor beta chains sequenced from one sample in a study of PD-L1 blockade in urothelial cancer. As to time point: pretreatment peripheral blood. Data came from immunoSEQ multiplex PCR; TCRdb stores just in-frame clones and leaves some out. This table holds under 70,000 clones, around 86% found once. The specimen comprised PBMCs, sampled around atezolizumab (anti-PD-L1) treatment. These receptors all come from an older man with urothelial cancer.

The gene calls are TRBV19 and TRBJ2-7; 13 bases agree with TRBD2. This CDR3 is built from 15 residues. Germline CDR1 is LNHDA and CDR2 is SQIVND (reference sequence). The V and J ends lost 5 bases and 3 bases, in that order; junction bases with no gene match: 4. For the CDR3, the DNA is TGTGCCAGTAGTGCACTAGCGGGAGGGAGCTACGAGCAGTACTTC. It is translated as CASSALAGGSYEQYF. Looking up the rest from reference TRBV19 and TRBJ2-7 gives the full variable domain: DGGITQSPKYLFRKEGQNVTLSCEQNLNHDAMYWYRQDPGQGLRLIYYSQIVNDFQKGDIAEGYSVSREKKESFPLTVTSAQKNPTAFYLCASSALAGGSYEQYFGPGTRLTVT.

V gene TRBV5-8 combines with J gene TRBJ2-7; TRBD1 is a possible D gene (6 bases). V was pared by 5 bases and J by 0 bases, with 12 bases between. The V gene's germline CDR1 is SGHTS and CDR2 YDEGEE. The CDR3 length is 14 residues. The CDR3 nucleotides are TGTGCCAGCAGGAAGCGACAGGCCTCCTACGAGCAGTACTTC. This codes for CASRKRQASYEQYF.

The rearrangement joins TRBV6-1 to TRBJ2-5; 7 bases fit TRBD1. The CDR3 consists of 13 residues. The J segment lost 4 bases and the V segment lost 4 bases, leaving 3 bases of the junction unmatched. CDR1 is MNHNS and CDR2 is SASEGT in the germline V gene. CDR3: CASSGDSRETQYF. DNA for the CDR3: TGTGCCAGCAGTGGGGACAGCCGAGAGACCCAGTACTTC.

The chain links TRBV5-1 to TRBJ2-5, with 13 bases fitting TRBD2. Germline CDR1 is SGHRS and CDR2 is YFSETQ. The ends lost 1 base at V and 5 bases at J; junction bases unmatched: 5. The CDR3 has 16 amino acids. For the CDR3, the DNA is TGCGCCAGCAGCTTGACTAGCGGGAGGGCCTTTGAGACCCAGTACTTC. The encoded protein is CASSLTSGRAFETQYF.

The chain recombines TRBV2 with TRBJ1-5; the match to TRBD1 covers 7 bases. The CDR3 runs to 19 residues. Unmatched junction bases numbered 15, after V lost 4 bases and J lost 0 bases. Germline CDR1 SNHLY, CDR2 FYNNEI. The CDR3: CASSAPQTGLIDSNQPQHF. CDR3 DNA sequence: TGTGCCAGCAGTGCCCCACAGACAGGGCTCATTGATAGCAATCAGCCCCAGCATTTT. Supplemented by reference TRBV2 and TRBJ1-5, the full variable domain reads EPEVTQTPSHQVTQMGQEVILRCVPISNHLYFYWYRQILGQKVEFLVSFYNNEISEKSEIFDDQFSVERPDGSNFTLKIRSTKLEDSAMYFCASSAPQTGLIDSNQPQHFGDGTRLSIL.

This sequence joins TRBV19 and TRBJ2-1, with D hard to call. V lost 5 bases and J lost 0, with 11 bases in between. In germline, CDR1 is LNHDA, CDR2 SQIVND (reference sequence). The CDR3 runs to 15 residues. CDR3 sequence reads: CASSSDSSSYNEQFF. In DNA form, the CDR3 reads TGTGCCAGTAGTTCCGACTCGAGCTCCTACAATGAGCAGTTCTTC.

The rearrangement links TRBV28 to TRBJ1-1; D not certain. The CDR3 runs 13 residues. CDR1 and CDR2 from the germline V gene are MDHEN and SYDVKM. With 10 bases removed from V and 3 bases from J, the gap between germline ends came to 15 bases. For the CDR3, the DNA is TGTGCCAACAAATCCGAGCGGGACACTGAAGCTTTCTTT. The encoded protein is CANKSERDTEAFF.